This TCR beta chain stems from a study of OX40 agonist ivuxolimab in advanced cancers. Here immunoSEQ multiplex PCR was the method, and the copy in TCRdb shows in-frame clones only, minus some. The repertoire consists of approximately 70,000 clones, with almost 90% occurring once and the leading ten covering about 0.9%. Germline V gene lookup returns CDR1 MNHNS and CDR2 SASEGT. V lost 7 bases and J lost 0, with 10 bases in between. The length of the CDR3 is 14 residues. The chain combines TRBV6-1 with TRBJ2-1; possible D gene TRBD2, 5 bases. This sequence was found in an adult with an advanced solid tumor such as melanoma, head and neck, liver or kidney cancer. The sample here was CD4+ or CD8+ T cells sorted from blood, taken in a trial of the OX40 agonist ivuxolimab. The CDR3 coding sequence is TGTGCCAGCACGGGCGGGCGCTCCTACAATGAGCAGTTCTTC. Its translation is CASTGGRSYNEQFF.